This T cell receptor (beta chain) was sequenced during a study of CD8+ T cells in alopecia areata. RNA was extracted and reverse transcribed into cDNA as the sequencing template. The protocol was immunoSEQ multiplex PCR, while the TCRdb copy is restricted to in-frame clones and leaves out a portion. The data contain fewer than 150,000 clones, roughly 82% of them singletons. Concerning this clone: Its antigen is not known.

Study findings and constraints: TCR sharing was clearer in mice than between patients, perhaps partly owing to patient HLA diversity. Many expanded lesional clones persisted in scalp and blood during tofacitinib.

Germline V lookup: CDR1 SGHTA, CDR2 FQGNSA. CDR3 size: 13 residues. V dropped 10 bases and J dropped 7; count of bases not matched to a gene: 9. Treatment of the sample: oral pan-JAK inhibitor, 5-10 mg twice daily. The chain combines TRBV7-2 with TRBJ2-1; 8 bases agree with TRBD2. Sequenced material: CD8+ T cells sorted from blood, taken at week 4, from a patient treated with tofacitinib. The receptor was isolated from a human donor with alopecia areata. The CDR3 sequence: CAISSGGGNEQFF. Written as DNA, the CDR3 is TGTGCCATCTCCAGCGGGGGTGGGAATGAGCAGTTCTTC.